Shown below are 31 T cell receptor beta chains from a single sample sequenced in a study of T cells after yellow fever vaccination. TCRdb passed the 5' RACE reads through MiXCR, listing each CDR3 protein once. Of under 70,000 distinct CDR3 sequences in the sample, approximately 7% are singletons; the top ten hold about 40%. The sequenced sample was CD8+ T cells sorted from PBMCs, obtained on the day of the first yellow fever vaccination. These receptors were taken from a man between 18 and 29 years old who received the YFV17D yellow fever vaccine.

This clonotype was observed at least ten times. CDR3 DNA: TGTGCCAGCAGTTTAAACACCGGGGAGCTGTTTTTT. Its translation is CASSLNTGELFF. The J gene is TRBJ2-2, the V gene TRBV12-3 or TRBV12-4; D remains ambiguous. V was shortened by 2 bases and J by 2 bases, with 0 bases between the two germline ends. This CDR3 comprises 12 residues.

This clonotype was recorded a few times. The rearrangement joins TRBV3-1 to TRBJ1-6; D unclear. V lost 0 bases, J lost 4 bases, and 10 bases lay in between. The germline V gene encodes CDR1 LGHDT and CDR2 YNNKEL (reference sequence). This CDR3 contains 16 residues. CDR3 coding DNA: TGTGCCAGCAGCCAAGAAGGTGGCACTTATAATTCACCCCTCCACTTT. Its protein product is CASSQEGGTYNSPLHF.

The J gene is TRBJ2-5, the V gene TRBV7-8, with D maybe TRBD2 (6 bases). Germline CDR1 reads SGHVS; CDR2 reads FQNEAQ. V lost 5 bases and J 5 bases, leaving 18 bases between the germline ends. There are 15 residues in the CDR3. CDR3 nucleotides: TGTGCCAGCAGCCAGGGAGGTAGCGTCGTGGAGACCCAGTACTTC. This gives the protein CASSQGGSVVETQYF.

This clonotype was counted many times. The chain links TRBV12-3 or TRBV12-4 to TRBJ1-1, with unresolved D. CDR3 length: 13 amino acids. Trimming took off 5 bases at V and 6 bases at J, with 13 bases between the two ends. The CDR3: CASSTSTVPEAFF. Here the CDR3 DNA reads TGTGCCAGCAGTACTTCCACGGTACCTGAAGCTTTCTTT.

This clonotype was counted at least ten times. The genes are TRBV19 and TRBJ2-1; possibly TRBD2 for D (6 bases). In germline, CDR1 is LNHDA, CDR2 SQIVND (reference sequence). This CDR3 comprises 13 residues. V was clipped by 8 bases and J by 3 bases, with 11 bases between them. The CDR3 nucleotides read TGTGCCAGTGGGGACTCTAGCTACAATGAGCAGTTCTTC. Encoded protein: CASGDSSYNEQFF.

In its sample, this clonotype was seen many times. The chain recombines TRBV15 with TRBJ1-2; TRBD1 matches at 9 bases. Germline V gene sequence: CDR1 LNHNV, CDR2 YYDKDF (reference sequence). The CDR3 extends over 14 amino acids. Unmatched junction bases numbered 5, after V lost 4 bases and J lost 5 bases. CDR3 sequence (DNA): TGTGCCACCAGCAATTTAGACAGGGGGTATGGCTACACCTTC. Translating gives CATSNLDRGYGYTF.

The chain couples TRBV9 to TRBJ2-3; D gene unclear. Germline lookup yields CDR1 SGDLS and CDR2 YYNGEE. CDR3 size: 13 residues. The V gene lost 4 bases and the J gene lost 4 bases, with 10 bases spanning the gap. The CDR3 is CASSTNPADTQYF. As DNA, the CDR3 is TGTGCCAGCAGCACGAACCCTGCAGATACGCAGTATTTT.

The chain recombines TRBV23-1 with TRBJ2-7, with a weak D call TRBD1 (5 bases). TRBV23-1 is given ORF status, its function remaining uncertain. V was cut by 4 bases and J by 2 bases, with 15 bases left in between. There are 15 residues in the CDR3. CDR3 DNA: TGCGCCAGCAGTCCCCCTAGGAGACAGACCTACGAGCAGTACTTC. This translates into CASSPPRRQTYEQYF.

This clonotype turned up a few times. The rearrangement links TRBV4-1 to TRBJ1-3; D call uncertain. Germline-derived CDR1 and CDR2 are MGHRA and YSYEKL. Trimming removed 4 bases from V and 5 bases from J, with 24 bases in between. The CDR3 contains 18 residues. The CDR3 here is CASSPGTLQTLRRNTIYF. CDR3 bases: TGCGCCAGCAGCCCCGGAACTTTACAAACCCTGAGGAGAAACACCATATATTTT.

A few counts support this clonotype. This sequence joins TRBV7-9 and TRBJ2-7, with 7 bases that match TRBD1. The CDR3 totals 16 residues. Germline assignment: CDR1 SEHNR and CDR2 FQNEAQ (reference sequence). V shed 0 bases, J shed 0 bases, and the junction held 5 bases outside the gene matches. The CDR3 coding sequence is TGTGCCAGCAGCTTAGCGATGGGACAGCGCTCCTACGAGCAGTACTTC. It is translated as CASSLAMGQRSYEQYF.

In DNA, the CDR3 is TGTGCCAGCAGTGAAGGGCTAGCGGGGTACGAGCAGTACGTC. Protein product: CASSEGLAGYEQYV. The chain is built from TRBV6-1 and TRBJ2-7; 9 nucleotides match TRBD2. The CDR3 has 14 residues. J gave up 4 bases and V 1 base, and 2 bases lay outside the gene matches. The germline V gene has CDR1 MNHNS and CDR2 SASEGT.

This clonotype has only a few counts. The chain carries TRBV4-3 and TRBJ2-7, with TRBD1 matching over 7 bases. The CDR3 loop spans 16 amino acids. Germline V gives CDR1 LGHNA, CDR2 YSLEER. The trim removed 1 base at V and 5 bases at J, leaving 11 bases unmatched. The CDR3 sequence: CASSQAADRGPHEQYV. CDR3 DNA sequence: TGCGCCAGCAGCCAAGCGGCCGATAGGGGGCCCCACGAGCAGTACGTC.

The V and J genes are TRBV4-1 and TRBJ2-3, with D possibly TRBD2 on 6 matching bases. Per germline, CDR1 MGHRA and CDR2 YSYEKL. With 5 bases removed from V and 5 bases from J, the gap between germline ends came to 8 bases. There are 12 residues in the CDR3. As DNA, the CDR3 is TGCGCCAGCAGCTTCGGGGGAGATACGCAGTATTTT. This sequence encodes CASSFGGDTQYF.

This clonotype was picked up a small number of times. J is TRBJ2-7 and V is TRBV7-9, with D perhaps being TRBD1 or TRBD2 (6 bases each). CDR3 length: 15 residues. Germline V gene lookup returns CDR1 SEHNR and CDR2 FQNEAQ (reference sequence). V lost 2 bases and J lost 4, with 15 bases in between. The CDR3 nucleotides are TGTGCCAGCAGCTTATTGGGGGGCACGTTTTACGAGCAGTACTTC. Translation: CASSLLGGTFYEQYF.

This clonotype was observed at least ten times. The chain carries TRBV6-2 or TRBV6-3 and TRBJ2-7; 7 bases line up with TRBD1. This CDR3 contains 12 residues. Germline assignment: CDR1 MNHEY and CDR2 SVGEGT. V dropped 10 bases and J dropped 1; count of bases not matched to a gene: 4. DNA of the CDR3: TGTGCCACTGAGGGGGCGTCCTACGAGCAGTACTTC. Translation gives CATEGASYEQYF.

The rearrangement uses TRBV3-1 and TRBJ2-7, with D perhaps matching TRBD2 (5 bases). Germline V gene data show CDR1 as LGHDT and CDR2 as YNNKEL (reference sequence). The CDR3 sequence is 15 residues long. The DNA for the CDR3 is TGTGCCAGCTGCCAAGGAGTATGGGAGATCTACGAGCAGTACGTC. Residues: CASCQGVWEIYEQYV.

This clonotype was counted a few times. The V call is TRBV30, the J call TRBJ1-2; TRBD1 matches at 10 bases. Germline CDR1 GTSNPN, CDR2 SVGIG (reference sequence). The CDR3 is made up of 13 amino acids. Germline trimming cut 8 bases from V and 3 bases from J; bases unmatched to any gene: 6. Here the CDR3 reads CARGQGCDYGYTF. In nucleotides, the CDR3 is TGTGCCCGGGGACAGGGGTGCGACTATGGCTACACCTTC.

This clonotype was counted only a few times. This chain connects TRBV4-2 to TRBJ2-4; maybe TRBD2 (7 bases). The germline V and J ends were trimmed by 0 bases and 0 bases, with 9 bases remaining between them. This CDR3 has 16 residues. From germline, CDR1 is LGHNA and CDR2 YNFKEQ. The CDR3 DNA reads TGTGCCAGCAGCCAAGAGGGGGGGCTAGCCAAAAACATTCAGTACTTC. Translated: CASSQEGGLAKNIQYF.

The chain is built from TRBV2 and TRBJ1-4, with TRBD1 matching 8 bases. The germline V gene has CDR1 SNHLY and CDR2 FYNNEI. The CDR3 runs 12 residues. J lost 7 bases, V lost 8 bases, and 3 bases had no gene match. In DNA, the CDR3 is TGTGCCAGCGGACAGGGCCTTGAAAAACTGTTTTTT. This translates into CASGQGLEKLFF.

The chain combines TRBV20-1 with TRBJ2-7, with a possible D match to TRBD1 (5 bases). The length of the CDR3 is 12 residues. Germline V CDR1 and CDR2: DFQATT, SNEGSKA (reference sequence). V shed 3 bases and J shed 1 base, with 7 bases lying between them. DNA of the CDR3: TGCAGTGCTAGGGGGCTTTCCTACGAGCAGTACTTC. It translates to CSARGLSYEQYF.

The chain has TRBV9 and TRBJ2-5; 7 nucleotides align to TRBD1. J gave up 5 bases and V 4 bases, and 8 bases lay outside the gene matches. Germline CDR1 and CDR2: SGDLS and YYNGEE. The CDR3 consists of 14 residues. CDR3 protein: CASSPGQHGETQYF. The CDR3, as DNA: TGTGCCAGCAGCCCGGGACAGCATGGCGAGACCCAGTACTTC. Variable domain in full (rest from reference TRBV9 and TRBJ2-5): DSGVTQTPKHLITATGQRVTLRCSPRSGDLSVYWYQQSLDQGLQFLIQYYNGEERAKGNILERFSAQQFPDLHSELNLSSLELGDSALYFCASSPGQHGETQYFGPGTRLLVL.

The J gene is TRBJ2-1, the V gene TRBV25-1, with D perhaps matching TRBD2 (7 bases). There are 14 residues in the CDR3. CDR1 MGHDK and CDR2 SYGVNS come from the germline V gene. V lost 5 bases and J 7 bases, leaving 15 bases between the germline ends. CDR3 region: CASSLPGGQNEQFF. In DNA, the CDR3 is TGTGCCAGCAGTCTCCCGGGGGGCCAGAATGAGCAGTTCTTC.

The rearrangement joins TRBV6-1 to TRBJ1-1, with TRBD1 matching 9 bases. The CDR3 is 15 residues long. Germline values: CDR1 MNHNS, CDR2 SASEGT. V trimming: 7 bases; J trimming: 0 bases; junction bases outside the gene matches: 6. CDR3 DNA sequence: TGTGCCAGCACCGCGGACAGGGGAGTGAACACTGAAGCTTTCTTT. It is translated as CASTADRGVNTEAFF.

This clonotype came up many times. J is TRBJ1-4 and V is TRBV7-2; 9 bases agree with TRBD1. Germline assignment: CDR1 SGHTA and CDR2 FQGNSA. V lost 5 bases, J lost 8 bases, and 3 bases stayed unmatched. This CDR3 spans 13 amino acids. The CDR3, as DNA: TGTGCCAGCAGCAAACAGGGGGCGGAAAAACTGTTTTTT. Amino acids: CASSKQGAEKLFF.

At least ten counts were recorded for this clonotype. CDR3: CSVADRMNTEAFF. DNA for the CDR3: TGCAGCGTGGCGGACAGAATGAACACTGAAGCTTTCTTT. The V and J genes are TRBV29-1 and TRBJ1-1; maybe TRBD1 (6 bases). The V and J ends lost 6 bases and 0 bases respectively, with 11 bases between them. Germline assignment: CDR1 SQVTM and CDR2 ANQGSEA. The CDR3 covers 13 residues.

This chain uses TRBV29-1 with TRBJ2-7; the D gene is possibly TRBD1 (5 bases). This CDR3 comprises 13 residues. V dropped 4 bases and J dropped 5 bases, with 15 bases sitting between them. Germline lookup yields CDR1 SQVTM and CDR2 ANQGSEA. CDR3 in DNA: TGCAGCGTTGCGGCCCAGGGTATACACGAGCAGTACTTC. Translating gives CSVAAQGIHEQYF.

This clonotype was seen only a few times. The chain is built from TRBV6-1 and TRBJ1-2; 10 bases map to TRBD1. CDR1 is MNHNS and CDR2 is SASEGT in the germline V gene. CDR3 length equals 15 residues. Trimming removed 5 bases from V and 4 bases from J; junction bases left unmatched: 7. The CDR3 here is CASSPDRGLFYGYTF. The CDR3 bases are TGTGCCAGCAGTCCCGACAGGGGGCTTTTCTATGGCTACACCTTC.

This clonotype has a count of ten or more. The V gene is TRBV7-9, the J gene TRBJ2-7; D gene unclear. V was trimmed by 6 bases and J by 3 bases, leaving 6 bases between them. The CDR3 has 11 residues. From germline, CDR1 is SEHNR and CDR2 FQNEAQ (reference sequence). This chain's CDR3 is CASSLNYEQYF. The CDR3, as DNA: TGTGCCAGCAGTCTCAACTACGAGCAGTACTTC.

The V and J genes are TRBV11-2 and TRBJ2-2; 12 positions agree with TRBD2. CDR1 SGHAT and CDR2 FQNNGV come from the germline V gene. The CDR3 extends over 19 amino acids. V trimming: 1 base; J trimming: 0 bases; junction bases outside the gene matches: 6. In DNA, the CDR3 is TGTGCCAGCAGCTTAGGACTAGCGGGGGCCGTACCGAACACCGGGGAGCTGTTTTTT. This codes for CASSLGLAGAVPNTGELFF.

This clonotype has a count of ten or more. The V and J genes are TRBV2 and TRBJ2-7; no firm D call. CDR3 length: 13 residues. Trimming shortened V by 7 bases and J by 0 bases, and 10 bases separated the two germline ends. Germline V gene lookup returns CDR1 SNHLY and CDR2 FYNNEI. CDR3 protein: CASNRAVSYEQYF. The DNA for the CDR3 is TGTGCCAGCAATCGGGCGGTCTCCTACGAGCAGTACTTC.

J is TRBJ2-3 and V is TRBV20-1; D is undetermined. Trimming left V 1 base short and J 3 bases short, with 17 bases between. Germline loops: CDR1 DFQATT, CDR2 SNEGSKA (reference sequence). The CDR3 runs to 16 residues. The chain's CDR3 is CSARVPAASVTDTQYF. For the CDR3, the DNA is TGCAGTGCTAGAGTCCCGGCGGCTAGTGTGACAGATACGCAGTATTTT.